This T cell receptor (beta chain) derives from a study of shared clonotypes between healthy human individuals. At the level of the study: Ranging from 18 to 49 in age, donors were a couple of women and a few men.

A remark on this clone: What it binds is not known.

This CDR3 has 14 residues. V was clipped by 8 bases and J by 2 bases, with 15 bases between them. The V gene's germline CDR1 is WSHSY and CDR2 SAAADI. Several immunoSEQ plates held equal portions of the genomic DNA taken from each subset. Clones were read by immunoSEQ multiplex PCR, and TCRdb kept only the in-frame ones, dropping some. The sample holds roughly 2 million clones, roughly 96% seen once. Findings of the study overall: Though the depth was large, rarefaction showed that sorted-subset sequencing was incomplete. In a handful of donors, about 5% of naive CD4 clonotypes appeared in common.

The rearrangement links TRBV10-2 to TRBJ1-2; D may be TRBD1 (6 bases). The origin of this receptor is a man aged 18-30 years in good health. Sequencing input: naive CD4+ T cells sorted from blood. The sample's subset: CD45RA+ positively selected. CDR3 loop: CASGVDRSNYGYTF. The CDR3 coding sequence is TGCGCCAGCGGAGTAGACAGGTCCAACTATGGCTACACCTTC.